This passage covers 27 T cell receptor beta chains from one sample sequenced in a study of persistence of HIV-infected CD4 T cells. The libraries were made with immunoSEQ version 4 in survey mode. Assay: immunoSEQ multiplex PCR; the TCRdb copy retains only in-frame clones and omits some. The sample consists of 40,000 to 60,000 clones, 75% to 90% of them appearing once. Nonspecific anti-CD3/anti-CD28 bead stimulation represents the broad CD4+ T cell repertoire. Responding CD4+ T cells were sorted by upregulation of both CD40 ligand and CD69. These receptors lack a known antigen. The source material was CD4+ T cells sorted from PBMCs after approximately 20-hour stimulation, sampled from a patient who received antiretroviral therapy. The receptors were sampled from an adult woman with HIV who was CMV-seropositive.

The chain uses TRBV30 and TRBJ1-2; 8 nucleotides line up with TRBD1. Trimming removed 3 bases from V and 7 bases from J; junction bases left unmatched: 7. CDR1 is GTSNPN and CDR2 is SVGIG in the germline V gene (reference sequence). This CDR3 region has 13 residues. CDR3 bases: TGTGCCTGGAGATTTGGGACAGGAGTTGGCTACACCTTC. This codes for CAWRFGTGVGYTF.

V is TRBV2 and J is TRBJ1-4; D is unclear. V shed 6 bases and J shed 2 bases, with 7 bases lying between them. The CDR3 spans 13 residues. Per the germline V gene, CDR1 is SNHLY and CDR2 is FYNNEI. The CDR3: CASRAQTNEKLFF. DNA for the CDR3: TGTGCCAGCAGGGCCCAGACTAATGAAAAACTGTTTTTT.

This chain links TRBV19 with TRBJ1-1, with TRBD1 as a possible D gene (6 bases). The ends were cut back, 1 base at V and 2 bases at J, with 14 bases in the middle. The germline CDR1 and CDR2 sequences are LNHDA and SQIVND (reference sequence). The CDR3 covers 16 residues. The CDR3 loop is CASSIVGQGRNTEAFF. CDR3 bases: TGTGCCAGTAGTATAGTGGGGCAGGGGCGAAACACTGAAGCTTTCTTT.

CDR3 protein: CASSYDRPLTRGAQGTQYF. DNA of the CDR3: TGTGCCAGCAGTTACGACCGCCCCCTAACGCGGGGGGCCCAGGGGACCCAGTACTTC. V gene TRBV6-2 or TRBV6-3 combines with J gene TRBJ2-5; 8 bases align to TRBD2. V was clipped by 2 bases and J by 7 bases; unmatched bases: 21. The germline CDR1 and CDR2 sequences are MNHEY and SVGEGT. This CDR3 is built from 19 residues.

The V call is TRBV6-5, the J call TRBJ1-4; TRBD1 might be the D (5 bases). V was cut by 6 bases and J by 8 bases, with 10 bases left in between. Germline V gene lookup returns CDR1 MNHEY and CDR2 SVGAGI. The CDR3 sequence is 12 residues long. The CDR3 is CASRGPLEKLFF. Written as DNA, the CDR3 is TGTGCCAGCAGGGGACCGCTCGAAAAACTGTTTTTT.

This chain links TRBV10-2 with TRBJ1-5; 8 bases are shared with TRBD1. The germline V gene has CDR1 WSHSY and CDR2 SAAADI. The CDR3 totals 15 residues. Unmatched junction bases numbered 6, after V lost 6 bases and J lost 2 bases. CDR3 sequence (DNA): TGCGCCAGCAGCGACAGGGGTGGAGGCAATCAGCCCCAGCATTTT. This encodes CASSDRGGGNQPQHF.

The chain employs TRBV7-3 and TRBJ1-1; possibly TRBD1 for D (5 bases). V was clipped by 3 bases and J by 7 bases, with 15 bases between them. The CDR3 loop spans 14 amino acids. The germline CDR1 and CDR2 sequences are SGHTA and FQGTGA. CDR3 protein: CASSLRGSPLEAFF. For the CDR3, the DNA is TGTGCCAGCAGCTTGAGGGGATCGCCCCTTGAAGCTTTCTTT.

This rearrangement joins TRBV24-1 to TRBJ1-5, with 9 positions matching TRBD1. The germline V gene encodes CDR1 KGHDR and CDR2 SFDVKD. Trimming took 5 bases from V and 7 from J; bases not matched to a gene: 5. This CDR3 comprises 14 residues. DNA of the CDR3: TGTGCCACCAGTGGGGGACAGGGCGGGCAGCCCCAGCATTTT. It codes for CATSGGQGGQPQHF.

The CDR3 DNA is TGTGCCTGGAGTGTGGGAGGGCGTCGAGGCTACACCTTC. Translated, it gives CAWSVGGRRGYTF. The chain combines TRBV30 with TRBJ1-2, with unresolved D. Germline CDR1 is GTSNPN and CDR2 is SVGIG (reference sequence). V was pared by 0 bases and J by 8 bases, with 13 bases between. The CDR3 has 13 amino acids.

The J gene is TRBJ2-7, the V gene TRBV7-8; the D is unclear. This CDR3 is built from 14 residues. In germline, CDR1 is SGHVS, CDR2 FQNEAQ. The germline V and J ends were trimmed by 2 bases and 2 bases, with 10 bases remaining between them. The CDR3 loop reads CASSLNILTYEQYF. The CDR3 DNA sequence: TGTGCCAGCAGCTTAAACATTCTAACCTACGAGCAGTACTTC.

J is TRBJ2-3 and V is TRBV18; D is possibly TRBD1 (6 bases). V was cut by 3 bases and J by 2 bases, with 30 bases left in between. CDR1 and CDR2 (germline): KGHSH, LQKENI. This CDR3 comprises 21 residues. CDR3 sequence: CASSPLPTLVQGTGTTDTQYF. CDR3 DNA sequence: TGTGCCAGCTCACCCCTTCCCACTCTCGTTCAGGGAACAGGGACCACAGATACGCAGTATTTT.

The rearrangement joins TRBV9 to TRBJ1-6; D unclear. Germline V gives CDR1 SGDLS, CDR2 YYNGEE. This CDR3 contains 15 residues. Trimming removed 7 bases from V and 0 bases from J, with 11 bases in between. CDR3 in DNA: TGTGCCAGCTCGGTGGGGAGCTCCTATAATTCACCCCTCCACTTT. This sequence encodes CASSVGSSYNSPLHF.

The chain links TRBV18 to TRBJ1-2, with unresolved D. Germline values: CDR1 KGHSH, CDR2 LQKENI. The CDR3 runs to 16 residues. Trimming took 2 bases from V and 2 from J, leaving 15 bases between them. The CDR3 DNA sequence: TGTGCCAGCTCACCAGGACTGCCCAAAAACAACTATGGCTACACCTTC. Translated: CASSPGLPKNNYGYTF.

V usage is TRBV5-1 and J usage is TRBJ2-1; 9 nucleotides agree with TRBD1. The CDR3 runs 15 residues. Per germline, CDR1 SGHRS and CDR2 YFSETQ. With 3 bases clipped from V and 7 bases from J, the junction kept 8 bases outside the gene matches. In nucleotides, the CDR3 is TGCGCCAGCAGCTCAACCGGGACAGGGATGAATGAGCAGTTCTTC. As protein: CASSSTGTGMNEQFF.

This sequence joins TRBV24-1 and TRBJ2-2, with D unclear. V lost 0 bases and J lost 7, with 14 bases in between. Germline lookup yields CDR1 KGHDR and CDR2 SFDVKD. CDR3 length equals 16 residues. The CDR3 DNA follows: TGTGCCACCAGTGATTTGCAAAATGTAGGGTACGGGGAGCTGTTTTTT. The encoded protein is CATSDLQNVGYGELFF.

The chain couples TRBV5-4 to TRBJ2-1; 8 bases line up with TRBD2. V lost 4 bases and J lost 4; bases outside the gene matches: 10. This CDR3 spans 16 amino acids. CDR1 SGHNT and CDR2 YYREEE come from the germline V gene (reference sequence). DNA of the CDR3: TGTGCCAGCAGCCACTACAGCGGGGGTAGTTACAATGAGCAGTTCTTC. Protein sequence: CASSHYSGGSYNEQFF.

The chain recombines TRBV11-2 with TRBJ2-7, with D tentatively TRBD1 or TRBD2 (5 bases each). CDR1 SGHAT and CDR2 FQNNGV come from the germline V gene. The CDR3 spans 15 residues. Trimming stripped 0 bases from V and 6 bases from J, with 15 bases between. The CDR3 DNA is TGTGCCAGCAGCTTAGAGGGACGGAGAATACGCGAGCAGTACTTC. It yields the protein CASSLEGRRIREQYF.

This clone was counted a few times. CDR3 nucleotides: TGCGCCAGCGGGGGGCGGGTCACTGAAGCTTTCTTT. This translates into CASGGRVTEAFF. This rearrangement joins TRBV4-1 to TRBJ1-1; TRBD1 is a possible D gene (6 bases). CDR1 is MGHRA, CDR2 YSYEKL, per germline. The length of the CDR3 is 12 residues. Trimming removed 8 bases at V and 4 bases at J, with 11 bases between.

This clone was recorded a few times. This chain connects TRBV4-1 to TRBJ2-2; D is uncertain. CDR3 length equals 14 residues. From germline, CDR1 is MGHRA and CDR2 YSYEKL. V was cut by 0 bases and J by 7 bases, with 9 bases left in between. This CDR3 is CASSQDLVSGELFF. In DNA form, the CDR3 reads TGCGCCAGCAGCCAAGATCTAGTGAGCGGGGAGCTGTTTTTT.

The chain is built from TRBV19 and TRBJ2-1, with D perhaps matching TRBD2 (6 bases). This CDR3 spans 15 amino acids. Germline CDR1 reads LNHDA; CDR2 reads SQIVND (reference sequence). The ends were cut back, 6 bases at V and 0 bases at J, with 12 bases in the middle. The CDR3: CASSQLALSYNEQFF. CDR3 DNA: TGTGCCAGTAGCCAACTAGCTCTCTCCTACAATGAGCAGTTCTTC.

The chain employs TRBV24-1 and TRBJ2-7, with D possibly matching TRBD2 (7 bases). This CDR3 contains 14 residues. Trimming cost V 3 bases and J 2 bases, with 10 bases left between them. CDR1 is KGHDR, CDR2 SFDVKD, per germline. CDR3 residues: CATSDGGGAYEQYF. CDR3 DNA: TGTGCCACCAGTGATGGGGGGGGCGCCTACGAGCAGTACTTC.

The chain joins TRBV18 to TRBJ1-2, with D uncertain. Germline CDR1 is KGHSH and CDR2 is LQKENI. The CDR3 has 13 amino acids. The V gene lost 2 bases and the J gene lost 2 bases, with 6 bases spanning the gap. The CDR3 bases are TGTGCCAGCTCACCAACGGAGAACTATGGCTACACCTTC. Protein product: CASSPTENYGYTF.

The chain is built from TRBV20-1 and TRBJ1-2, with no clear D. The CDR3 consists of 11 residues. Germline V gene sequence: CDR1 DFQATT, CDR2 SNEGSKA (reference sequence). V was clipped by 0 bases and J by 6 bases, with 5 bases between them. The CDR3 DNA sequence: TGCAGTGCTAGAGATCAGGATGGCTACACCTTC. This gives the protein CSARDQDGYTF.

The chain links TRBV7-9 to TRBJ2-2; D may be TRBD1 or TRBD2 (5 bases each). The CDR3 is 16 amino acids. V was clipped by 1 base and J by 5 bases, with 14 bases between them. The V gene's germline CDR1 is SEHNR and CDR2 FQNEAQ (reference sequence). The CDR3 is CASSLGDRSLTGELFF. The CDR3 nucleotides read TGTGCCAGCAGCTTAGGGGACCGTTCTCTTACCGGGGAGCTGTTTTTT.

The chain links TRBV7-3 to TRBJ1-1; D may be TRBD1 (6 bases). The CDR3 sequence is 14 residues long. Germline lookup yields CDR1 SGHTA and CDR2 FQGTGA. Trimming removed 6 bases from V and 3 bases from J, with 14 bases in between. CDR3 loop: CASSKQGGDTEAFF. The CDR3 DNA is TGTGCCAGCAGTAAACAGGGCGGAGACACTGAAGCTTTCTTT.

The chain is built from TRBV24-1 and TRBJ1-2, with D possibly TRBD1 on 6 matching bases. The CDR3 is 16 amino acids. The ends were cut back, 3 bases at V and 6 bases at J, with 19 bases in the middle. Germline values: CDR1 KGHDR, CDR2 SFDVKD. The CDR3 region is CATSDGLRDNENGYTF. Written as DNA, the CDR3 is TGTGCCACCAGTGATGGCCTCCGGGACAACGAAAATGGCTACACCTTC.

The CDR3 sequence: CASNPAGGLEQYF. The DNA of the CDR3 is TGTGCCAGCAATCCAGCGGGAGGGTTAGAGCAGTACTTC. The chain has TRBV27 and TRBJ2-7, with TRBD2 matching 10 bases. V lost 7 bases, J lost 7 bases, and 7 bases stayed unmatched. CDR3 size: 13 residues. CDR1 and CDR2 from the germline V gene are MNHEY and SMNVEV (reference sequence).